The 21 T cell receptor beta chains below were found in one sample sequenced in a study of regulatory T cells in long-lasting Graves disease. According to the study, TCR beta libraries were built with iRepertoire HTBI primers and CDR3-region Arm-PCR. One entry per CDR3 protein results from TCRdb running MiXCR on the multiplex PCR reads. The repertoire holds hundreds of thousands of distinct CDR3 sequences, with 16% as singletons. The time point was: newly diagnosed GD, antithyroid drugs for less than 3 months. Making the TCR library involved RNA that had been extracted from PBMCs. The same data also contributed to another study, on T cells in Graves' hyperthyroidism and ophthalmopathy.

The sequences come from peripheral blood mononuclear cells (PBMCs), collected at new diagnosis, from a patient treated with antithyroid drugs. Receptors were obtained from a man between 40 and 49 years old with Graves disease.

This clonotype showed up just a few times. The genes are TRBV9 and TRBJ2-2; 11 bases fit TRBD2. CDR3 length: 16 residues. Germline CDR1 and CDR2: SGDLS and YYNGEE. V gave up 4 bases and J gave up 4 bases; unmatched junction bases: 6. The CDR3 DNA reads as TGTGCCAGCAGCTCCATAGCGGGGGGGATCACCGGGGAGCTGTTTTTT. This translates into CASSSIAGGITGELFF.

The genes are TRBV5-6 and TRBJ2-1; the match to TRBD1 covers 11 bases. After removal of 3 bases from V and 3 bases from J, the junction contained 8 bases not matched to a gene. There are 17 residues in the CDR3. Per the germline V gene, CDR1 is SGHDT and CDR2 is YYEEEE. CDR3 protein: CASSWDRGRVGYNEQFF. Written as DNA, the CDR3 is TGTGCCAGCAGCTGGGACAGGGGGAGGGTGGGCTACAATGAGCAGTTCTTC.

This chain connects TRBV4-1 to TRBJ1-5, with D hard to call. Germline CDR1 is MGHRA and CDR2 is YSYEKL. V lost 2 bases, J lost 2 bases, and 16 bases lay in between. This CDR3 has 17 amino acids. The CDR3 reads CASSQRFLGSGNQPQHF. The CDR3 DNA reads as TGCGCCAGCAGCCAAAGATTTTTGGGGTCTGGCAATCAGCCCCAGCATTTT.

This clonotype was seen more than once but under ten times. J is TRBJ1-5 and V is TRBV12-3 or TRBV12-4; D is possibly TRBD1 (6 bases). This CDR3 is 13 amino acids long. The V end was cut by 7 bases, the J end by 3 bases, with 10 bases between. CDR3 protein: CASTGQSNQPQHF. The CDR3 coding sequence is TGTGCCAGCACCGGACAGTCCAATCAGCCCCAGCATTTT.

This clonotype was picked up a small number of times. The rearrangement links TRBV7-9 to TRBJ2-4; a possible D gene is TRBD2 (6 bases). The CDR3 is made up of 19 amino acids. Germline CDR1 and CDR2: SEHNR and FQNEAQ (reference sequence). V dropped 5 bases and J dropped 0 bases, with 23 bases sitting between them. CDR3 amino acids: CASSGWTGESTIAKNIQYF. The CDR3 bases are TGTGCCAGCAGCGGATGGACGGGAGAGAGCACGATAGCCAAAAACATTCAGTACTTC.

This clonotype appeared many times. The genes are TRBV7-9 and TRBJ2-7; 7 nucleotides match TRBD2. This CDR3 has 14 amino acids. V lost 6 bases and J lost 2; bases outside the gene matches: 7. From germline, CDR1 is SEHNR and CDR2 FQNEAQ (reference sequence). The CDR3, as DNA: TGTGCCAGCAGGTACTCTGGGGGGGCCTACGAGCAGTACTTC. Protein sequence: CASRYSGGAYEQYF. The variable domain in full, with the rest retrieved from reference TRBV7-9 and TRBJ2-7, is DTGVSQNPRHKITKRGQNVTFRCDPISEHNRLYWYRQTLGQGPEFLTYFQNEAQLEKSRLLSDRFSAERPKGSFSTLEIQRTEQGDSAMYLCASRYSGGAYEQYFGPGTRLTVT.

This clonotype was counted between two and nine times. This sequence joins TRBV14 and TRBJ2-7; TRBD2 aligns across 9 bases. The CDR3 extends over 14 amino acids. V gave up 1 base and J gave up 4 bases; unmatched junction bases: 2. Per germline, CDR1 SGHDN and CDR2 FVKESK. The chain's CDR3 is CASSQAAGGYEQYF. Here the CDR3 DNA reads TGTGCCAGCAGCCAAGCAGCGGGGGGTTACGAGCAGTACTTC.

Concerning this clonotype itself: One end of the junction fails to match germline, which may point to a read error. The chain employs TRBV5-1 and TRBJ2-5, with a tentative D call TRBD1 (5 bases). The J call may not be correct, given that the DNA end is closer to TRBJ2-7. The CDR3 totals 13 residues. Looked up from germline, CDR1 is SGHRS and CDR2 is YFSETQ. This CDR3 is CASSLAGRHEQYF. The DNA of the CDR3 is TGTGCCAGCAGCTTAGCAGGGCGTCACGAGCAGTACTTC.

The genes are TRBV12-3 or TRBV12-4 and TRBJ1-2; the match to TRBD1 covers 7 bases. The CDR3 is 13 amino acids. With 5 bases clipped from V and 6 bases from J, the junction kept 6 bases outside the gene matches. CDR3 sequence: CASSMTGSNGYTF. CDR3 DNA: TGTGCCAGCAGTATGACAGGGAGTAATGGCTACACCTTC.

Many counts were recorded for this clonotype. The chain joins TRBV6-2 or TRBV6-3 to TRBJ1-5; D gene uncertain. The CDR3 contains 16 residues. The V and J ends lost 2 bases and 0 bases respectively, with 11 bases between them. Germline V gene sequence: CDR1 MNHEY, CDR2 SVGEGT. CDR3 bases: TGTGCCAGCAGTTACGTGATAGGGATTAGCAATCAGCCCCAGCATTTT. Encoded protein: CASSYVIGISNQPQHF.

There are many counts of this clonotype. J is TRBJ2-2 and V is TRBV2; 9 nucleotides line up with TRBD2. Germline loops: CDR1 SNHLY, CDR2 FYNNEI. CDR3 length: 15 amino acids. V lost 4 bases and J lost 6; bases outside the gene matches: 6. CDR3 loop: CASSGGGAYAGELFF. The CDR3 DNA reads TGTGCCAGCAGTGGCGGGGGGGCCTATGCCGGGGAGCTGTTTTTT.

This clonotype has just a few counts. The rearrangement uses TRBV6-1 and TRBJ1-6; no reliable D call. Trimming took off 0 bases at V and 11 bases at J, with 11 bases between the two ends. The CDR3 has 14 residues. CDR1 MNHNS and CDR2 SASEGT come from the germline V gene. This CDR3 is CASSEAVRRPPLHF. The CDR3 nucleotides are TGTGCCAGCAGTGAAGCTGTTAGAAGACCACCCCTCCACTTT.

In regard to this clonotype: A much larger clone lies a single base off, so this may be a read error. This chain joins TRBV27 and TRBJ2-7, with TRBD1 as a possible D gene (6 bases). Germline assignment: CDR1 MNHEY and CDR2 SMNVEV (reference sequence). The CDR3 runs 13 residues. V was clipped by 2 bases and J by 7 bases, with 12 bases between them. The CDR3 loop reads CASSLHRENEQYF. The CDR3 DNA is TGTGCCAGCAGTTTACACAGGGAGAATGAGCAGTACTTC.

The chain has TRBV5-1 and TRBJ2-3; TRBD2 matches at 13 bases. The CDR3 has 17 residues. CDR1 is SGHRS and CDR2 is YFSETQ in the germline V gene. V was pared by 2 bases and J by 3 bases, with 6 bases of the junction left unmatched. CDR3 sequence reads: CASSFRTSGGPTDTQYF. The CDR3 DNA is TGCGCCAGCAGCTTCCGGACTAGCGGGGGCCCAACAGATACGCAGTATTTT.

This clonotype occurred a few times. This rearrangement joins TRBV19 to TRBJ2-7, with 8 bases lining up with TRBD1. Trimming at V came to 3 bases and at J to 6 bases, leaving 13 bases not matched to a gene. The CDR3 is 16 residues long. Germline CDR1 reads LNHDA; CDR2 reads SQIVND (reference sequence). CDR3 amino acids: CASSIERSGQASEQYF. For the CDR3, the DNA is TGTGCCAGTAGTATTGAAAGGTCGGGACAGGCCTCCGAGCAGTACTTC.

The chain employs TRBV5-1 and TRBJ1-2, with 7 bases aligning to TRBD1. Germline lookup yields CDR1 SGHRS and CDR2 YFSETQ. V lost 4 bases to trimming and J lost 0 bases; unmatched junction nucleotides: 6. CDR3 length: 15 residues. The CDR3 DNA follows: TGCGCCAGCAGCCCCGGACAGGCTGCTAACTATGGCTACACCTTC. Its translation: CASSPGQAANYGYTF.

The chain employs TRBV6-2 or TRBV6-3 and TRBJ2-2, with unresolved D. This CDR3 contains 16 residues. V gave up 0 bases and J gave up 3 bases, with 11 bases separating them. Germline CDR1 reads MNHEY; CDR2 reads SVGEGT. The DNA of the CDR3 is TGTGCCAGCAGTTACTCGAGTAGTTCCTACACCGGGGAGCTGTTTTTT. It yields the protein CASSYSSSSYTGELFF.

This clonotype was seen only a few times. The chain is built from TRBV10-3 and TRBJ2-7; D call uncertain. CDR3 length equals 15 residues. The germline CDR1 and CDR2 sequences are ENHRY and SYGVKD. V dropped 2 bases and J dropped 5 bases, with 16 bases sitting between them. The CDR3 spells CAISENQGFPHEQYF. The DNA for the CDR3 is TGTGCCATCAGTGAGAATCAAGGGTTTCCCCACGAGCAGTACTTC.

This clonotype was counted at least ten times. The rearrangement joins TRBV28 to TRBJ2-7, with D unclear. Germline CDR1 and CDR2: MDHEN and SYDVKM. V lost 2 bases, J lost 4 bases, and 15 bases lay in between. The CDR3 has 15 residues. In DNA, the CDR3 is TGTGCCAGCAGTTTAGCTGACACAGTTCGGTACGAGCAGTACTTC. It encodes CASSLADTVRYEQYF. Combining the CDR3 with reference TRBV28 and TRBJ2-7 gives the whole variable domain DVKVTQSSRYLVKRTGEKVFLECVQDMDHENMFWYRQDPGLGLRLIYFSYDVKMKEKGDIPEGYSVSREKKERFSLILESASTNQTSMYLCASSLADTVRYEQYFGPGTRLTVT.

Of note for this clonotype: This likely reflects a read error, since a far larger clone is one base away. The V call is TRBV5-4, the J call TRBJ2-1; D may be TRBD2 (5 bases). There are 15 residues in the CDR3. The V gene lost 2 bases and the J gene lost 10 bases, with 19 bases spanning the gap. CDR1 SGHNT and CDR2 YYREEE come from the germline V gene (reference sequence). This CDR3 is CASSLDYSSSYEQFF. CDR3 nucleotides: TGTGCCAGCAGCTTAGACTACTCAAGCTCCTACGAGCAGTTCTTC.

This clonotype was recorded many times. The CDR3, as DNA: TGTGCCAGCAGTTCGATAGGGACAGGGACAGATACGCAGTATTTT. It specifies CASSSIGTGTDTQYF. The chain is built from TRBV28 and TRBJ2-3; 9 positions agree with TRBD1. This CDR3 comprises 15 residues. The trim removed 4 bases at V and 3 bases at J, leaving 5 bases unmatched. Germline V lookup: CDR1 MDHEN, CDR2 SYDVKM.